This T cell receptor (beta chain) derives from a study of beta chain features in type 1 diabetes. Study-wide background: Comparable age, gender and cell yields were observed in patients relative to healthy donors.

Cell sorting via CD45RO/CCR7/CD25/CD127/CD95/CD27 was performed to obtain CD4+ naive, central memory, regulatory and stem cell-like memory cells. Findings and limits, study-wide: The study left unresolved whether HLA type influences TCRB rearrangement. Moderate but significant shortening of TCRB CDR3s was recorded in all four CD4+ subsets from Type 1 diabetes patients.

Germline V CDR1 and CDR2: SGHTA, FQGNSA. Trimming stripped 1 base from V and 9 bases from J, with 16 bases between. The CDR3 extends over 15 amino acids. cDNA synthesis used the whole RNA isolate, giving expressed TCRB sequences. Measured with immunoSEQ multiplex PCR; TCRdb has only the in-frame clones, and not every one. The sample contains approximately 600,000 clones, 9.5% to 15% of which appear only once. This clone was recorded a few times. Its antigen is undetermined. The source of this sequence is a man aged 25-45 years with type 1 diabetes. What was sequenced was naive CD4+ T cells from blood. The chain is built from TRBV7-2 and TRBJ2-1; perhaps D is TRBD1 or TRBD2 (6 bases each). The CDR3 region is CASSLGTGARSEQFF. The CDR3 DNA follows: TGTGCCAGCAGCTTAGGTACGGGGGCGCGGAGTGAGCAGTTCTTC.